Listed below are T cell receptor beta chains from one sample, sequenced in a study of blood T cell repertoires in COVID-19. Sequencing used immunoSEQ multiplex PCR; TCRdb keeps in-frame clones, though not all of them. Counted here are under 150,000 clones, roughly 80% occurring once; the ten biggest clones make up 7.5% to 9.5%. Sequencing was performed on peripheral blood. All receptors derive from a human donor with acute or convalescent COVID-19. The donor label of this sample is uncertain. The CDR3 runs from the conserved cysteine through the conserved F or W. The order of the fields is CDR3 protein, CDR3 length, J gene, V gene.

CDR3: CAITSGGSGYTF
length: 12
J: TRBJ1-2
V: TRBV10-3

CDR3: CASSFLAGATNTGELFF
length: 17
J: TRBJ2-2
V: TRBV27

CDR3: CSVLQGDSGSPLHF
length: 14
J: TRBJ1-6
V: TRBV29-1

CDR3: CASSKTGVSNQPQHF
length: 15
J: TRBJ1-5
V: TRBV6-5

CDR3: CASSQDFPGAGNTIYF
length: 16
J: TRBJ1-3
V: TRBV3-1/TRBV3-2

CDR3: CASSYSGAGTDTQYF
length: 15
J: TRBJ2-3
V: TRBV6-6

CDR3: CASSSPFEQFF
length: 11
J: TRBJ2-1
V: TRBV11-1

CDR3: CARTGHRRHPSIDTEAFF
length: 18
J: TRBJ1-1
V: TRBV21-1

CDR3: CASSSRQGDNSPLHF
length: 15
J: TRBJ1-6
V: TRBV18

CDR3: CATSRRHPNTGELFF
length: 15
J: TRBJ2-2
V: TRBV15

CDR3: CASSQDPTLTDTQYF
length: 15
J: TRBJ2-3
V: TRBV3-1/TRBV3-2

CDR3: CASSILDREAGELFF
length: 15
J: TRBJ2-2
V: TRBV5-6

CDR3: CASSESWSRAQHF
length: 13
J: TRBJ1-5
V: TRBV6-1

CDR3: CAWSTGVGTDTQYF
length: 14
J: TRBJ2-3
V: TRBV30

CDR3: CASSFNGNTEAFF
length: 13
J: TRBJ1-1
V: TRBV5-1

CDR3: CASSPGTGSNNEQFF
length: 15
J: TRBJ2-1
V: TRBV9

CDR3: CASSRGQGDTGELFF
length: 15
J: TRBJ2-2
V: TRBV5-1

CDR3: CASSPGLAGAPKGFF
length: 15
J: TRBJ2-1
V: TRBV19

CDR3: CASSLRDSMAAFF
length: 13
J: TRBJ1-1
V: TRBV12-3/TRBV12-4

CDR3: CATSDRGNTEAFF
length: 13
J: TRBJ1-1
V: TRBV24-1

CDR3: CASSLTGRKFEKLFF
length: 15
J: TRBJ1-4
V: TRBV4-1

CDR3: CAISESTLGETQYF
length: 14
J: TRBJ2-5
V: TRBV10-3

CDR3: CASSSDSSSYNEQFF
length: 15
J: TRBJ2-1
V: TRBV5-1

CDR3: CASSLGTQTHVEAFF
length: 15
J: TRBJ1-1
V: TRBV11-2

CDR3: CASSFSGDPYNEQFF
length: 15
J: TRBJ2-1
V: TRBV19

CDR3: CATSLQGAAGTEAFF
length: 15
J: TRBJ1-1
V: TRBV6-5

CDR3: CASSSPGGQRGYTF
length: 14
J: TRBJ1-2
V: TRBV3-1/TRBV3-2

CDR3: CASSWDSSNTGELFF
length: 15
J: TRBJ2-2
V: TRBV5-6

CDR3: CASKGAGLSQETQYF
length: 15
J: TRBJ2-5
V: TRBV2

CDR3: CASSQSRAGGQDTQYF
length: 16
J: TRBJ2-3
V: TRBV16

CDR3: CASSYNEAFF
length: 10
J: TRBJ1-2
V: TRBV6-5

CDR3: CASTRQANTEAFF
length: 13
J: TRBJ1-1
V: TRBV6-6

CDR3: CASSEVLRWTANTEAFF
length: 17
J: TRBJ1-1
V: TRBV6-1

CDR3: CASSYGQGSQPQHF
length: 14
J: TRBJ1-5
V: TRBV6-5

CDR3: CASKRGVGTGKSNEQFF
length: 17
J: TRBJ2-1
V: TRBV19

CDR3: CASRGGLQGTEAFF
length: 14
J: TRBJ1-1
V: TRBV10-2

CDR3: CASSLGWANTEAFF
length: 14
J: TRBJ1-1
V: TRBV7-3

CDR3: CASSITSSGSYNEQFF
length: 16
J: TRBJ2-1
V: TRBV7-6

CDR3: CASSLAVTGHNEQFF
length: 15
J: TRBJ2-1
V: TRBV7-8

CDR3: CASSFGEPQHF
length: 11
J: TRBJ1-5
V: TRBV12-3/TRBV12-4

CDR3: CSAGTGAIGNTIYF
length: 14
J: TRBJ1-3
V: TRBV29-1